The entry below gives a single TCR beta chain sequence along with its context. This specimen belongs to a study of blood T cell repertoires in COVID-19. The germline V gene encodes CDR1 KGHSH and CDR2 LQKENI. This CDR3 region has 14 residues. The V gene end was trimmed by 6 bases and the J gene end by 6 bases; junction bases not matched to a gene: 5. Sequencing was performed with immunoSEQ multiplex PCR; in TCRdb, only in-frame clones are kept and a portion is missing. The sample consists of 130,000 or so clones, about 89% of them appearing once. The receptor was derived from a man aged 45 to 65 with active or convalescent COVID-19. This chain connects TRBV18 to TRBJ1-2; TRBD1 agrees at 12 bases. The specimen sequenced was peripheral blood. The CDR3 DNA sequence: TGTGCCAGCTCGGGACAGGGGGCTACGGATGGCTACACCTTC. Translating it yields CASSGQGATDGYTF.